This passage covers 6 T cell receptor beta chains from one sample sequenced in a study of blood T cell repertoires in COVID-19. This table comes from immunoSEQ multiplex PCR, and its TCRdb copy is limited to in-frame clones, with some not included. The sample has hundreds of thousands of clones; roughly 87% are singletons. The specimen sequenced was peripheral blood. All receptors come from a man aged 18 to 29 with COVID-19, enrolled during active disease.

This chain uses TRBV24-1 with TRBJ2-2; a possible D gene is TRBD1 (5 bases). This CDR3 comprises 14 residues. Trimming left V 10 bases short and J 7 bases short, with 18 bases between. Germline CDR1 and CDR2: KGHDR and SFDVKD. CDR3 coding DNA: TGTGCCACAAGTTTTATAGGGGTTGGCGGGGAGCTGTTTTTT. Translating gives CATSFIGVGGELFF.

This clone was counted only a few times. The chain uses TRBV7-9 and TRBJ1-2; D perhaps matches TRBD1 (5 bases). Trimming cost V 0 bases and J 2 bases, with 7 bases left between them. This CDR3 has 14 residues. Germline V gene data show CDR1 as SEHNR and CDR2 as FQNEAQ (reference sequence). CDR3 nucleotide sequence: TGTGCCAGCAGCTTAGCGACAGCCAACTATGGCTACACCTTC. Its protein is CASSLATANYGYTF.

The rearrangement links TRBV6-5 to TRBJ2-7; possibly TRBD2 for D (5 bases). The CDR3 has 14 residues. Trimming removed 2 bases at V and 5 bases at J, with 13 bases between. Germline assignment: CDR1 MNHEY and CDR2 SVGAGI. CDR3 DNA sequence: TGTGCCAGCAGTTACGAGGGATTTACCAACGAGCAGTACTTC. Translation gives CASSYEGFTNEQYF.

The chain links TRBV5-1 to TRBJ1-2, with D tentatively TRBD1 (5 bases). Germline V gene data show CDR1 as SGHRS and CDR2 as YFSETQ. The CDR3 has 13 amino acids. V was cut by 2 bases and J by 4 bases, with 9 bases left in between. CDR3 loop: CASSLSGIYGYTF. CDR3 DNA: TGCGCCAGCAGCTTATCAGGGATCTATGGCTACACCTTC.

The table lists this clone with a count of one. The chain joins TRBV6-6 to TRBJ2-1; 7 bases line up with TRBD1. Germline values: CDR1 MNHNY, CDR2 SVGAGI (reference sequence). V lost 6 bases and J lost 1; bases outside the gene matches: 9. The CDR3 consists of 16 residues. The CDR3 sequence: CASSRGQPTSYNEQFF. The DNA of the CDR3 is TGTGCCAGCAGCAGGGGACAGCCGACTTCCTACAATGAGCAGTTCTTC.

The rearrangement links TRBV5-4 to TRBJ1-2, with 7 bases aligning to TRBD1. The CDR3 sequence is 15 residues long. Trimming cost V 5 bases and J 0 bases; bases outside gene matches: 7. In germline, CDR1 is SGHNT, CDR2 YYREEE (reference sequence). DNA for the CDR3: TGTGCCAGCAGATCCCGGGACAGATCTAACTATGGCTACACCTTC. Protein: CASRSRDRSNYGYTF.